This record covers a single T cell receptor beta chain. Its antigen is as yet unknown. MiXCR was run by TCRdb on the reads, yielding one entry per CDR3 protein. The data hold approximately 590,000 distinct CDR3 sequences, with 35% to 50% observed a single time. The data were obtained in a study of T cell repertoires in cytomegalovirus infection. General study findings and limits: Dominating the ex vivo response were TCR beta clonotypes that were CMV-specific and HLA-C-restricted.

V shed 2 bases and J 3 bases; nucleotides not matched to a gene: 9. CDR3 length: 16 residues. CDR1 SGDLS and CDR2 YYNGEE come from the germline V gene. The chain has TRBV9 and TRBJ2-5, with 8 bases lining up with TRBD2. The TCR was taken from a human donor in good health (CMV status not recorded). Some clones in this sample may be carry-over from other donors' samples. This sample comprised cultured PBMCs, obtained from culture after CMV antigen stimulation. The CDR3, as DNA: TGTGCCAGCAGCGTTGGGCTAGCGGGTTTAGAAGAGACCCAGTACTTC. Protein sequence: CASSVGLAGLEETQYF.